One and the same sample provided the 10 T cell receptor beta chains below, sequenced in a study of T cell responses to AZD1222 COVID-19 vaccine. The repertoire was sequenced with immunoSEQ multiplex PCR; TCRdb's copy has only in-frame clones and lacks some. Among 150,000 or so clones listed, 92% were seen once. Here the sequenced sample was peripheral blood, taken 28 days after the second AZD1222 dose. The receptors shown here come from an adult who received the AZD1222 COVID-19 vaccine.

This rearrangement joins TRBV5-1 to TRBJ2-6, with D unresolved. The CDR3 consists of 14 residues. The V gene lost 2 bases and the J gene lost 4 bases, with 7 bases spanning the gap. Germline V gene lookup returns CDR1 SGHRS and CDR2 YFSETQ. The CDR3 DNA reads TGCGCCAGCAGCTTCAACGAAGGGGCCAACGTCCTGACTTTC. The encoded protein is CASSFNEGANVLTF.

The chain is built from TRBV28 and TRBJ1-2; D possibly corresponds to TRBD1 (6 bases). Germline CDR1 MDHEN, CDR2 SYDVKM. Trimming removed 5 bases from V and 8 bases from J, with 21 bases in between. The CDR3 consists of 15 residues. The DNA of the CDR3 is TGTGCCAGCAGTCCCCCAGAGACAGGACATCTAGGCTACACCTTC. Encoded protein: CASSPPETGHLGYTF.

The chain combines TRBV5-5 with TRBJ2-7; no definite D call. Deletions cut 0 bases from V and 2 bases from J, with 9 bases between. This CDR3 contains 14 residues. Per germline, CDR1 SGHKS and CDR2 YYEKEE (reference sequence). Here the CDR3 reads CASSLGAAPYEQYF. DNA for the CDR3: TGTGCCAGCAGCTTGGGGGCGGCGCCCTACGAGCAGTACTTC.

The V call is TRBV6-1, the J call TRBJ1-1, with D perhaps TRBD1 (5 bases). The CDR3 is made up of 13 amino acids. V lost 1 base to trimming and J lost 5 bases, with 8 bases between them. Germline CDR1 MNHNS, CDR2 SASEGT. The CDR3 bases are TGTGCCAGCAGTGAAGTTGGGGGAACTGAAGCTTTCTTT. It codes for CASSEVGGTEAFF.

This sequence joins TRBV28 and TRBJ1-1; D gene ambiguous. Trimming pared 2 bases from V and 0 bases from J, leaving 16 bases between. CDR3 length: 17 residues. The V gene's germline CDR1 is MDHEN and CDR2 SYDVKM. As DNA, the CDR3 is TGTGCCAGCAGTTTAATTGGGATCGGACGGTTGAACACTGAAGCTTTCTTT. Translating gives CASSLIGIGRLNTEAFF.

The rearrangement links TRBV29-1 to TRBJ1-2, with TRBD1 matching over 10 bases. Germline loops: CDR1 SQVTM, CDR2 ANQGSEA. J lost 4 bases, V lost 7 bases, and 6 bases had no gene match. The CDR3 is 13 residues long. The CDR3 spells CSGYDRGPYGYTF. In DNA, the CDR3 is TGCAGCGGCTACGACAGGGGGCCCTATGGCTACACCTTC.

The V gene is TRBV10-1, the J gene TRBJ2-1; 7 positions match TRBD2. There are 15 residues in the CDR3. The trim removed 3 bases at V and 4 bases at J, leaving 6 bases unmatched. Germline lookup yields CDR1 WNHNN and CDR2 SYGVQD (reference sequence). CDR3 residues: CASSDSSGAYNEQFF. The CDR3 DNA is TGCGCCAGCAGTGATTCCAGCGGGGCATACAATGAGCAGTTCTTC.

The chain joins TRBV27 to TRBJ2-1; D uncertain. The CDR3 has 15 amino acids. Germline CDR1 is MNHEY and CDR2 is SMNVEV (reference sequence). Trimming removed 6 bases at V and 5 bases at J, with 17 bases between. The CDR3 spells CASSLLSRPDNEQFF. The CDR3 nucleotides read TGTGCCAGCAGCTTACTTTCCCGGCCCGACAATGAGCAGTTCTTC.

J is TRBJ2-1 and V is TRBV3-1 (or the pseudogene TRBV3-2), with D perhaps given as TRBD1 or TRBD2 (5 bases each). Germline assignment: CDR1 LGHDT and CDR2 YNNKEL (reference sequence). The CDR3 is made up of 15 amino acids. The V and J ends lost 1 base and 7 bases respectively, with 14 bases between them. The CDR3 sequence: CASSQARTGQNEQFF. CDR3 DNA sequence: TGTGCCAGCAGCCAAGCTAGGACTGGACAAAATGAGCAGTTCTTC.

This clone has at least ten counts. This sequence joins TRBV4-2 and TRBJ2-2; D remains ambiguous. This CDR3 spans 15 amino acids. Germline CDR1 is LGHNA and CDR2 is YNFKEQ. Trimming took 0 bases from V and 2 from J, leaving 7 bases between them. As DNA, the CDR3 is TGTGCCAGCAGCCAAGATTCGGACAACACCGGGGAGCTGTTTTTT. Translated, it gives CASSQDSDNTGELFF.